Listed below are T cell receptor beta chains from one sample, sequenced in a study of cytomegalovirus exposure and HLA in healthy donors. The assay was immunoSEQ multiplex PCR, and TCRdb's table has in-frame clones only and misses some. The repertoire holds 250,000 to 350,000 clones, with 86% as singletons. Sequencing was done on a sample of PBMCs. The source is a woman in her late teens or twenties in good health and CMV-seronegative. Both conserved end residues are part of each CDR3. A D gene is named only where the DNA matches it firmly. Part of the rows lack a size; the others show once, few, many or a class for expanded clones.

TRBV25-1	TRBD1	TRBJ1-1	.	TGTGCCAGCAGTGAGGAGGGGGCGGCTGAAGCTTTCTTT	CASSEEGAAEAFF
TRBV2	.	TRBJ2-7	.	TGTGCCAGCGAACAGGGTGTGGGATACGAGCAGTACTTC	CASEQGVGYEQYF
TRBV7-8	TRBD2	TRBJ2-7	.	TGTGCCAGCAGCTTCGGGGCTAGCGGACCCTACGAGCAGTACTTC	CASSFGASGPYEQYF
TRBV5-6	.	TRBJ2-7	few	TGTGCCAGCAGCTTGTTAGCGAGCTCCTACGAGCAGTACTTC	CASSLLASSYEQYF
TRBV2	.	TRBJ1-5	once	TGTGCCAGCAGTAGCGGGACAACTCAGCATTTT	CASSSGTTQHF
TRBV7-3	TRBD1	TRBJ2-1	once	TGTGCCAGCAGCATAGGGACCGGGACAGGGGGAAACAATGAGCAGTTCTTC	CASSIGTGTGGNNEQFF
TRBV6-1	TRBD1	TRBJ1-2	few	TGTGCCAGCAGTGAAGCCGACAGGGCTAACTATGGCTACACCTTC	CASSEADRANYGYTF
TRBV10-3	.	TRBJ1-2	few	TGTGCCATCAGTGAGTTCGGACAGAACTATGGCTACACCTTC	CAISEFGQNYGYTF
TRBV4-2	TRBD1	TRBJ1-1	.	TGTGCCAGCAGCTATCGACAGGGGTACACTGAAGCTTTCTTT	CASSYRQGYTEAFF
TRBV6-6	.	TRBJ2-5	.	TGTGCCAGCAGTTACCCACTGGGCACCGAAGAGACCCAGTACTTC	CASSYPLGTEETQYF
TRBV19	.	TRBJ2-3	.	TGTGCCAGTAGTATAGTAGAGGCAGATACGCAGTATTTT	CASSIVEADTQYF
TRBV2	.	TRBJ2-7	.	TGTGCCAGCAGTGAACAGGACGGGGAGAGCTCCTACGAGCAGTACTTC	CASSEQDGESSYEQYF
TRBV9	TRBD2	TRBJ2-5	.	TGTGCCAGCAGCCCGAGCGGGAGCGTCTGGGAGACCCAGTACTTC	CASSPSGSVWETQYF
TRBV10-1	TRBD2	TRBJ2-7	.	TGCGCCAGCACTGACGGACTAGCGGGAGTACGGGGGCCGGACGAGCAGTACTTC	CASTDGLAGVRGPDEQYF
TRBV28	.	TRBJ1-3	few	TGTGCCAGCAGTACTCTAGACACCATATATTTT	CASSTLDTIYF
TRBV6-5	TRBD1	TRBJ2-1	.	TGTGCCAGCAGCGACACCGGGACAGGGAAAAGTGAGCAGTTCTTC	CASSDTGTGKSEQFF
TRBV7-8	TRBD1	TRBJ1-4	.	TGTGCCAGCAGCTTAGGGACAGGGTTTGAAAAACTGTTTTTT	CASSLGTGFEKLFF
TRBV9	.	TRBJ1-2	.	TGTGCCAGCAGCGTAAGCGGGGAATACTATGGCTACACCTTC	CASSVSGEYYGYTF
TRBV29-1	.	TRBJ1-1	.	TGCAGCGTTTGGGGACAAACAAACACTGAAGCTTTCTTT	CSVWGQTNTEAFF
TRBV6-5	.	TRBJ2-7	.	TGTGCCAGCACGAGCACCCGGTACGAGCAGTACTTC	CASTSTRYEQYF
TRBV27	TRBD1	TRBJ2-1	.	TGTGCCACAGTGGACAGGCTGTACAATGAGCAGTTCTTC	CATVDRLYNEQFF
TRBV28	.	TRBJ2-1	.	TGTGCCAGCAGTTTACCGGCCGGGATCAACAATGAGCAGTTCTTC	CASSLPAGINNEQFF
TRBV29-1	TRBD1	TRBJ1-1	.	TGCAGCGTCCAGGGACAGGCGAACACTGAAGCTTTCTTT	CSVQGQANTEAFF
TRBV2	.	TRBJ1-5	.	TGTGCCAGCAGGCGGGGAGGGGATAATCAGCCCCAGCATTTT	CASRRGGDNQPQHF
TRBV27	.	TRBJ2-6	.	TGTGCCAGCATGGCGGTCACCGCATCTGGGGCCAACGTCCTGACTTTC	CASMAVTASGANVLTF
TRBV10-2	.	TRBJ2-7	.	TGCGCCAGCAGTGATGGCGGCCACTCCTACGAGCAGTACTTC	CASSDGGHSYEQYF
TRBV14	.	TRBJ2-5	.	TGTGCCAGCAGCCAGGATAACAGGAGAGAGACCCAGTACTTC	CASSQDNRRETQYF
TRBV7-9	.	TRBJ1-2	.	TGTGCCAGCAGCTTAGGGAGGCAAGTCTATGGCTACACCTTC	CASSLGRQVYGYTF
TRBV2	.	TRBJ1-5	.	TGTGCCAGCCGGACAGCCAATCAGCCCCAGCATTTT	CASRTANQPQHF